This T cell receptor (beta chain) was captured by sequencing in a study of CD8 T cells in ankylosing spondylitis. Overall study findings and caveats: Some motif variants had been reported before (in reactive arthritis synovial fluid and blood). Reportedly, disease-linked clones are significantly enriched in ankylosing spondylitis patients' matched synovial fluid. A TCR beta motif of roughly eight highly homologous variants seemed to mark ankylosing spondylitis blood.

The authors made TCR beta libraries by quantitative 5'-RACE with molecular barcodes. TCRdb fed the 5' RACE reads into MiXCR, producing one record per CDR3 protein. The sample includes about 340,000 distinct CDR3 sequences, roughly 8% of them seen just once. Turning to this clonotype: Its antigen is not identified.

The sample was blood, either unsorted or a sorted T cell fraction (not recorded which). The source is a male donor with ankylosing spondylitis.

The CDR3 DNA is TGCAGCGTTATGATACGATCCGGGGAAAAACTGTTTTTT. Translation gives CSVMIRSGEKLFF. The V call is TRBV29-1, the J call TRBJ1-4; D is unresolved. V was pared by 5 bases and J by 8 bases, with 15 bases between. Looked up from germline, CDR1 is SQVTM and CDR2 is ANQGSEA. CDR3 length: 13 residues. Full variable domain (rest looked up from reference TRBV29-1 and TRBJ1-4): SAVISQKPSRDICQRGTSLTIQCQVDSQVTMMFWYRQQPGQSLTLIATANQGSEATYESGFVIDKFPISRPNLTFSTLTVSNMSPEDSSIYLCSVMIRSGEKLFFGSGTQLSVL.